The clone carrying this T cell receptor (beta chain) came up once. The germline V gene encodes CDR1 SGHDT and CDR2 YYEEEE. This CDR3 region has 15 residues. After removal of 4 bases from V and 3 bases from J, the junction contained 6 bases not matched to a gene. This record belongs to a study of blood T cell repertoires in COVID-19. Overall study: Samples taken during acute and convalescent COVID-19 were collected in the United States, Italy and Spain. Sources were T cells, B-cell-depleted T cells, or PBMCs; the material itself was cDNA or gDNA.

Original analysis: Estimated nucleated cell counts came from reference gene primer amplification. Profiling relied on immunoSEQ multiplex PCR, and the TCRdb table lists in-frame clones only, not all of them. V, J and clone size were drawn from that table, and D and trimming were deduced from the DNA. The top ten clones hold about 2% of a sample with about 99,000 clones, roughly 89% of them seen once. The sequence was collected from a man between 65 and 85 years old with active or convalescent COVID-19. The chain is built from TRBV5-6 and TRBJ2-2, with TRBD2 identical over 7 bases. The specimen was peripheral blood. The CDR3 here is CASSQLGRDTGELFF. CDR3 sequence (DNA): TGTGCCAGCAGCCAACTAGGGAGGGACACCGGGGAGCTGTTTTTT.